These 29 T cell receptor beta chains came from one sample sequenced in a study of identifying expanded T cells in peripheral blood. Here immunoSEQ multiplex PCR was the method, and the copy in TCRdb shows in-frame clones only, minus some. The data contain some 75,000 clones, under 90% of them singletons. Sequencing was carried out using blood. These receptors all come from a person between 18 and 75 years old in good health.

V and J are TRBV9 and TRBJ1-1; D is uncertain. Germline V lookup: CDR1 SGDLS, CDR2 YYNGEE. With 1 base removed from V and 5 bases from J, the gap between germline ends came to 9 bases. CDR3 length: 13 residues. The CDR3 DNA reads as TGTGCCAGCAGCGTAAGCCCTGGGACTGAAGCTTTCTTT. Protein: CASSVSPGTEAFF.

The chain uses TRBV7-9 and TRBJ2-5; D is undetermined. V lost 1 base and J lost 2, with 8 bases in between. CDR3 size: 14 residues. Germline V lookup: CDR1 SEHNR, CDR2 FQNEAQ (reference sequence). The CDR3 loop reads CASSLVSRQETQYF. CDR3 in DNA: TGTGCCAGCAGCTTAGTCTCTCGACAAGAGACCCAGTACTTC.

The chain joins TRBV28 to TRBJ2-2; TRBD1 aligns across 7 bases. The trim removed 2 bases at V and 5 bases at J, leaving 11 bases unmatched. This CDR3 is 17 amino acids long. Germline V gene data show CDR1 as MDHEN and CDR2 as SYDVKM. The CDR3 bases are TGTGCCAGCAGTTTAGCCCCCCACAGGGGTACGACCGGGGAGCTGTTTTTT. Translated, it gives CASSLAPHRGTTGELFF.

The V and J genes are TRBV25-1 and TRBJ2-5, with D hard to call. Germline V gene data show CDR1 as MGHDK and CDR2 as SYGVNS. Trimming pared 8 bases from V and 1 base from J, leaving 11 bases between. This CDR3 contains 13 residues. CDR3 protein: CASGILGQETQYF. The DNA of the CDR3 is TGTGCCAGCGGAATACTGGGCCAAGAGACCCAGTACTTC.

This clone appeared a few times. This chain uses TRBV27 with TRBJ2-7, with D possibly being TRBD1 or TRBD2 (5 bases each). CDR1 is MNHEY and CDR2 is SMNVEV in the germline V gene (reference sequence). CDR3 length equals 12 residues. Trimming shortened V by 6 bases and J by 6 bases, and 12 bases separated the two germline ends. The CDR3 region has the DNA TGTGCCAGCAGAGGGACGTCGGCCGAGCAGTACTTC. Its translation is CASRGTSAEQYF.

V usage is TRBV5-4 and J usage is TRBJ2-6; D uncertain. The CDR3 totals 14 residues. The V gene's germline CDR1 is SGHNT and CDR2 YYREEE (reference sequence). V was shortened by 1 base and J by 2 bases, with 4 bases between the two germline ends. CDR3 in DNA: TGTGCCAGCAGCTTGCAAACTGGGGCCAACGTCCTGACTTTC. As protein: CASSLQTGANVLTF. The full variable domain, its missing parts supplied by reference TRBV5-4 and TRBJ2-6, is ETGVTQSPTHLIKTRGQQVTLRCSSQSGHNTVSWYQQALGQGPQFIFQYYREEENGRGNFPPRFSGLQFPNYSSELNVNALELDDSALYLCASSLQTGANVLTFGAGSRLTVL.

The genes are TRBV5-6 and TRBJ2-1, with TRBD2 matching over 8 bases. The CDR3 contains 13 residues. Trimming removed 0 bases from V and 8 bases from J; junction bases left unmatched: 1. CDR1 and CDR2 (germline): SGHDT, YYEEEE. The DNA for the CDR3 is TGTGCCAGCAGCTTGGGAGCGGGGGATGAGCAGTTCTTC. Translation: CASSLGAGDEQFF.

This chain links TRBV6-6 with TRBJ2-5, with 11 positions matching TRBD2. CDR1 is MNHNY, CDR2 SVGAGI, per germline (reference sequence). V lost 6 bases and J lost 0; bases outside the gene matches: 6. This CDR3 comprises 16 residues. The CDR3 DNA sequence: TGTGCCAGCAGGGGGACTAGCGGAGGGTACCAAGAGACCCAGTACTTC. Its protein is CASRGTSGGYQETQYF.

V and J are TRBV30 and TRBJ1-2; tentatively, D is TRBD1 (6 bases). The V gene lost 0 bases and the J gene lost 6 bases, with 11 bases spanning the gap. Germline assignment: CDR1 GTSNPN and CDR2 SVGIG (reference sequence). The CDR3 loop spans 13 amino acids. CDR3 sequence reads: CAWSVGQGNGYTF. DNA of the CDR3: TGTGCCTGGAGTGTAGGGCAGGGGAATGGCTACACCTTC.

The chain has TRBV9 and TRBJ2-3; TRBD2 is a possible D gene (5 bases). Germline lookup yields CDR1 SGDLS and CDR2 YYNGEE. V was cut by 4 bases and J by 0 bases, with 15 bases left in between. The CDR3 contains 16 residues. The DNA of the CDR3 is TGTGCCAGCAGCCCCCGGACTTACACTAGCACAGATACGCAGTATTTT. It specifies CASSPRTYTSTDTQYF.

This clone was detected only once. This chain connects TRBV30 to TRBJ1-2, with a weak D call TRBD1 (6 bases). The CDR3 totals 13 residues. Trimming shortened V by 0 bases and J by 5 bases, and 10 bases separated the two germline ends. Germline V CDR1 and CDR2: GTSNPN, SVGIG (reference sequence). Written as DNA, the CDR3 is TGTGCCTGGAGTGTAACAGGGACTTATGGCTACACCTTC. This codes for CAWSVTGTYGYTF.

The rearrangement uses TRBV29-1 and TRBJ1-2, with no clear D. Germline values: CDR1 SQVTM, CDR2 ANQGSEA. This CDR3 spans 13 amino acids. Trimming removed 0 bases from V and 4 bases from J, with 9 bases in between. As DNA, the CDR3 is TGCAGCGTTGAAGATCTGATCGGCTATGGCTACACCTTC. This sequence encodes CSVEDLIGYGYTF.

This rearrangement joins TRBV18 to TRBJ2-5; no firm D call. Germline CDR1 is KGHSH and CDR2 is LQKENI. The CDR3 has 12 amino acids. V lost 2 bases, J lost 4 bases, and 5 bases lay in between. CDR3 DNA sequence: TGTGCCAGCTCACCATCGGGAGAGACCCAGTACTTC. Translating gives CASSPSGETQYF.

The V gene is TRBV6-6, the J gene TRBJ2-7; 7 nucleotides align to TRBD1. CDR3 length equals 13 residues. Germline CDR1 and CDR2: MNHNY and SVGAGI (reference sequence). V gave up 4 bases and J gave up 5 bases; unmatched junction bases: 5. CDR3 sequence reads: CASSFDRVDEQYF. The CDR3 region has the DNA TGTGCCAGCAGTTTCGACAGGGTTGACGAGCAGTACTTC.

As for this clone: The DNA is left out, because the CDR3 cannot be placed on it with certainty; the CDR3 is given as TCRdb lists it. V and J are TRBV30 and TRBJ2-3; the table's TRBD2 call for D was not verified on the DNA. The CDR3 contains 13 residues when both ends are counted. The germline CDR1 and CDR2 sequences are GTSNPN and SVGIG (reference sequence). This CDR3 reads CAWSVLLSDTQYF.

This chain joins TRBV7-2 and TRBJ1-2; D call uncertain. This CDR3 is built from 13 residues. Per germline, CDR1 SGHTA and CDR2 FQGNSA. Between the trimmed V and J ends, which lost 3 bases and 7 bases, there was a span of 12 bases. The CDR3 DNA reads TGTGCCAGCAGCTTCCCGGGAGTAGGTGGCTACACCTTC. Translating gives CASSFPGVGGYTF. Drawing the rest from reference TRBV7-2 and TRBJ1-2, the complete variable domain is GAGVSQSPSNKVTEKGKDVELRCDPISGHTALYWYRQSLGQGLEFLIYFQGNSAPDKSGLPSDRFSAERTGGSVSTLTIQRTQQEDSAVYLCASSFPGVGGYTFGSGTRLTVV.

The chain recombines TRBV7-8 with TRBJ1-5, with no clear D. In germline, CDR1 is SGHVS, CDR2 FQNEAQ. This CDR3 contains 13 residues. Trimming took 1 base from V and 1 from J, leaving 2 bases between them. This chain's CDR3 is CASSLDSNQPQHF. The CDR3 DNA reads as TGTGCCAGCAGCTTAGACAGCAATCAGCCCCAGCATTTT.

The CDR3 bases are TGTGCCAGCAGTTACTCCTGGGGTGCAGATACGCAGTATTTT. This gives the protein CASSYSWGADTQYF. The rearrangement uses TRBV6-5 and TRBJ2-3; no definite D call. Germline CDR1 MNHEY, CDR2 SVGAGI. CDR3 length equals 14 residues. With 0 bases removed from V and 4 bases from J, the gap between germline ends came to 8 bases.

This chain's CDR3 is CASENYGELFF. CDR3 nucleotide sequence: TGTGCCAGCGAAAATTACGGGGAGCTGTTTTTT. V and J are TRBV6-5 and TRBJ2-2; D remains ambiguous. The CDR3 totals 11 residues. V was trimmed by 8 bases and J by 7 bases, leaving 8 bases between them. CDR1 is MNHEY, CDR2 SVGAGI, per germline.

CDR3: CASSLQTGAAYEQYF. CDR3 DNA: TGTGCCAGCAGCTTGCAGACAGGGGCAGCGTACGAGCAGTACTTC. The chain joins TRBV7-2 to TRBJ2-7; the match to TRBD1 covers 8 bases. The V segment lost 3 bases and the J segment 4 bases; nucleotides outside the gene matches: 8. Germline CDR1 and CDR2: SGHTA and FQGNSA. This CDR3 is 15 amino acids long. The full variable domain, in which reference TRBV7-2 and TRBJ2-7 provide the parts outside the CDR3, is GAGVSQSPSNKVTEKGKDVELRCDPISGHTALYWYRQSLGQGLEFLIYFQGNSAPDKSGLPSDRFSAERTGGSVSTLTIQRTQQEDSAVYLCASSLQTGAAYEQYFGPGTRLTVT.

This chain joins TRBV18 and TRBJ2-5, with a tentative D call TRBD1 (6 bases). The CDR3 is 16 amino acids. Germline values: CDR1 KGHSH, CDR2 LQKENI. V was pared by 6 bases and J by 2 bases, with 19 bases between. CDR3 residues: CASSRTDRRVQETQYF. As DNA, the CDR3 is TGTGCCAGCTCCCGTACGGACAGACGGGTTCAAGAGACCCAGTACTTC.

The V gene is TRBV10-2, the J gene TRBJ1-6; D gene uncertain. The V and J ends lost 0 bases and 0 bases respectively, with 15 bases between them. The length of the CDR3 is 19 residues. CDR1 WSHSY and CDR2 SAAADI come from the germline V gene. The CDR3 DNA reads TGCGCCAGCAGTGAGTCGCTGACATTTGTTAGCTCCTATAATTCACCCCTCCACTTT. Translation gives CASSESLTFVSSYNSPLHF.

The chain recombines TRBV11-3 with TRBJ2-1; a possible D gene is TRBD2 (6 bases). CDR1 is SGHNT, CDR2 YENEEA, per germline. The CDR3 has 14 amino acids. V was cut by 0 bases and J by 8 bases, with 11 bases left in between. Here the CDR3 reads CASSLESGTHEQFF. The CDR3 nucleotides are TGTGCCAGCAGCTTAGAGTCCGGGACTCATGAGCAGTTCTTC.

V and J are TRBV28 and TRBJ2-1; no firm D call. From germline, CDR1 is MDHEN and CDR2 SYDVKM. The germline V and J ends were trimmed by 3 bases and 6 bases, with 6 bases remaining between them. CDR3 length: 12 residues. The CDR3 sequence is CASSFRSNEQFF. DNA of the CDR3: TGTGCCAGCAGTTTTAGGAGCAATGAGCAGTTCTTC.

The chain is built from TRBV15 and TRBJ1-2, with D unresolved. The germline CDR1 and CDR2 sequences are LNHNV and YYDKDF (reference sequence). The CDR3 is 11 amino acids. Trimming cost V 6 bases and J 6 bases, with 8 bases left between them. The CDR3 reads CATRALNGYTF. DNA of the CDR3: TGTGCCACCAGGGCACTCAATGGCTACACCTTC.

This clone was detected many times. The V call is TRBV6-6, the J call TRBJ2-7, with D possibly being TRBD1 or TRBD2 (5 bases each). The CDR3 length is 13 residues. CDR1 is MNHNY and CDR2 is SVGAGI in the germline V gene (reference sequence). Trimming shortened V by 0 bases and J by 5 bases, and 8 bases separated the two germline ends. The DNA of the CDR3 is TGTGCCAGCAGTTACTCCGGGGACGACGAGCAGTACTTC. Translated: CASSYSGDDEQYF.

The chain joins TRBV18 to TRBJ2-7; the D is unclear. Per germline, CDR1 KGHSH and CDR2 LQKENI. The CDR3 runs to 11 residues. The V gene lost 4 bases and the J gene lost 0 bases, with 1 base spanning the gap. CDR3 amino acids: CASSRSYEQYF. The CDR3 DNA follows: TGTGCCAGCTCACGCTCCTACGAGCAGTACTTC.

The J gene is TRBJ2-1, the V gene TRBV29-1; TRBD2 is a possible D gene (5 bases). Trimming shortened V by 0 bases and J by 0 bases, and 15 bases separated the two germline ends. The germline V gene has CDR1 SQVTM and CDR2 ANQGSEA. The CDR3 is made up of 17 amino acids. CDR3 sequence reads: CSVEDLELGGSYNEQFF. The CDR3 bases are TGCAGCGTTGAAGATCTTGAACTAGGAGGCTCCTACAATGAGCAGTTCTTC.

The chain uses TRBV5-4 and TRBJ2-2; D is uncertain. Trimming stripped 1 base from V and 5 bases from J, with 15 bases between. Germline assignment: CDR1 SGHNT and CDR2 YYREEE (reference sequence). CDR3 length: 16 amino acids. This CDR3 is CASSLYRGGETGELFF. Written as DNA, the CDR3 is TGTGCCAGCAGCTTGTATCGAGGTGGAGAGACCGGGGAGCTGTTTTTT.